The clone carrying this T cell receptor (beta chain) has only one observation. The target antigen is unknown. This entry belongs to a study of T cells in Graves' hyperthyroidism and ophthalmopathy. RNA transcripts yielded amplified TCR beta CDR3 regions. Carried out on the TCR CDR3, a first-round RT-PCR used the HTBI primer set. One entry per CDR3 protein results from TCRdb running MiXCR on the multiplex PCR reads. The table records about 660,000 distinct CDR3 sequences, 45% of them present only once. Clinical symptoms, serum thyroxine, TRAb, thyroid ultrasound and orbital computed tomography established diagnosis. Overall study findings and caveats: Among thyroid clonotypes expanded above 0.001, most also appeared in blood.

With 2 bases clipped from V and 8 bases from J, the junction kept 11 bases outside the gene matches. CDR1 and CDR2 (germline): KGHDR, SFDVKD. CDR3 length equals 16 residues. The material sequenced was peripheral blood or thyroid tissue (not recorded which). V and J are TRBV24-1 and TRBJ1-3; 7 bases line up with TRBD1. The receptor was derived from an adult man with Graves' disease, either hyperthyroidism or ophthalmopathy (not recorded which). The CDR3: CATSDSSGGDGYTIYF. CDR3 nucleotides: TGTGCCACCAGTGATTCCTCAGGGGGAGACGGCTACACCATATATTTT.